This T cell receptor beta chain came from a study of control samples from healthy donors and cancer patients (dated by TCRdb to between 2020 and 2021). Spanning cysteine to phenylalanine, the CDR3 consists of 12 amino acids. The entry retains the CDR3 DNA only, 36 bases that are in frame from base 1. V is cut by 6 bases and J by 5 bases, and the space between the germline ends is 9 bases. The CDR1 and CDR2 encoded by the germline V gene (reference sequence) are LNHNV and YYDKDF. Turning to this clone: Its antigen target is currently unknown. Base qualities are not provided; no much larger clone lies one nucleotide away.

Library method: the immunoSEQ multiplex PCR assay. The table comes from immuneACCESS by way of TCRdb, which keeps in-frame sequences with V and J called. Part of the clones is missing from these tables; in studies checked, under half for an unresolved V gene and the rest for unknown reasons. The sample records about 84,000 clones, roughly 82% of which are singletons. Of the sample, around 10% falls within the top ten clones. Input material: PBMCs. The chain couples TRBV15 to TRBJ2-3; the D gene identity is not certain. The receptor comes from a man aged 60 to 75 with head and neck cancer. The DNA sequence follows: TGTGCCACCAGTACACTGGGAGATACGCAGTATTTT. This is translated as CATSTLGDTQYF.